Listed here is a single T cell receptor (beta chain). Its antigen is undetermined. Healthy donors had no documented immune events, such as infections, while sampled. This entry is derived from a study of identifying expanded T cells in peripheral blood. Profiling relied on immunoSEQ multiplex PCR, and the TCRdb table lists in-frame clones only, not all of them. Here the sample spans over 100,000 clones, roughly nine tenths being singletons. Germline CDR1 SGHTA, CDR2 FQGNSA. The CDR3 covers 18 residues. Germline trimming cut 4 bases from V and 1 base from J; bases unmatched to any gene: 7. Overall study results and limits: Roughly two-week clone count variance significantly increased as total template count grew. Differentially abundant clones: 0.95 to 1.5 between replicates, 16.4 at 2 to 3 weeks, approximately 18 at four.

The clonotype was recovered from a person aged 18-69 years in good health. The gene calls are TRBV7-2 and TRBJ2-6, with 10 bases that match TRBD1. The sample taken for sequencing was blood. CDR3 protein: CASSSGTGVTSGANVLTF. In DNA form, the CDR3 reads TGTGCCAGCAGCTCTGGGACAGGGGTGACGTCTGGGGCCAACGTCCTGACTTTC. The full variable domain, completed using reference TRBV7-2 and TRBJ2-6, is GAGVSQSPSNKVTEKGKDVELRCDPISGHTALYWYRQSLGQGLEFLIYFQGNSAPDKSGLPSDRFSAERTGGSVSTLTIQRTQQEDSAVYLCASSSGTGVTSGANVLTFGAGSRLTVL.